One and the same sample provided the 22 T cell receptor beta chains below, sequenced in a study of CD8 T cells in ankylosing spondylitis. TCRdb itself ran the 5' RACE reads through MiXCR, one entry per CDR3 protein. The sample yields some 240,000 distinct CDR3 sequences, 15% to 20% seen once. The sample comprised blood, either unsorted or a sorted T cell fraction (not recorded which). The receptors stem from a male donor with ankylosing spondylitis or in good health (not recorded which).

In this sample, this clonotype turned up many times. The J gene is TRBJ2-3, the V gene TRBV5-1; 8 bases align to TRBD2. Germline V CDR1 and CDR2: SGHRS, YFSETQ. J was trimmed by 3 bases and V by 0 bases; bases with no gene match: 3. The CDR3 consists of 15 residues. DNA for the CDR3: TGCGCCAGCAGCTTGGCTGAGCGGGAGACAGATACGCAGTATTTT. Protein: CASSLAERETDTQYF.

With regard to this clonotype: Sequence at one end of the junction differs from germline and may be a read error. The V gene is TRBV6-2 or TRBV6-3, the J gene TRBJ2-7, with D perhaps matching TRBD2 (5 bases). The CDR3 is made up of 12 amino acids. Germline V lookup: CDR1 MNHEY, CDR2 SVGEGT. The chain's CDR3 is CASCYEGDEQYF. CDR3 DNA sequence: TGTGCCAGCTGTTACGAGGGTGACGAGCAGTACTTC.

This chain connects TRBV9 to TRBJ2-5, with D uncertain. The CDR3 runs 13 residues. V was shortened by 1 base and J by 0 bases, with 4 bases between the two germline ends. In germline, CDR1 is SGDLS, CDR2 YYNGEE. CDR3 loop: CASSVHYQETQYF. CDR3 nucleotides: TGTGCCAGCAGCGTACACTACCAAGAGACCCAGTACTTC.

This clonotype appeared many times. The chain joins TRBV10-3 to TRBJ2-1; perhaps TRBD2 as D (6 bases). The CDR3 runs 15 residues. Trimming left V 6 bases short and J 4 bases short, with 16 bases between. From germline, CDR1 is ENHRY and CDR2 SYGVKD. CDR3 coding DNA: TGTGCCATCAGGCCCGACGGGGACTTGTACAATGAGCAGTTCTTC. Its translation: CAIRPDGDLYNEQFF.

This clonotype has just a few counts. V and J are TRBV6-2 or TRBV6-3 and TRBJ2-7; possible D gene TRBD1, 6 bases. CDR3 size: 15 residues. Germline values: CDR1 MNHEY, CDR2 SVGEGT. Trimming stripped 2 bases from V and 2 bases from J, with 13 bases between. The CDR3 sequence: CASSYNRDTTYEQYF. The CDR3, as DNA: TGTGCCAGCAGTTACAACAGGGATACGACCTACGAGCAGTACTTC.

Regarding this clonotype: A clone one base away is much larger, so this may be a read error. This chain joins TRBV5-1 and TRBJ2-7; 8 positions agree with TRBD1. The CDR3 runs to 15 residues. CDR1 and CDR2 (germline): SGHRS, YFSETQ. The CDR3: CASSNGQGWSDERYF. CDR3 nucleotide sequence: TGCGCCAGCAGCAACGGACAGGGCTGGTCCGACGAGCGGTACTTC.

CDR3 nucleotides: TGTGCCAGCAGCGCGGGACTAGACCTCAATGAGCAGTTCTTC. It specifies CASSAGLDLNEQFF. The V and J genes are TRBV27 and TRBJ2-1; 8 bases match TRBD2. Trimming at V came to 6 bases and at J to 6 bases, leaving 7 bases not matched to a gene. The germline gives CDR1 MNHEY, CDR2 SMNVEV (reference sequence). CDR3 length: 14 residues.

The CDR3, as DNA: TGCAGCGCAATAGGACTAGCGGGAATCCAAAACACCGGGGAGCTGTTTTTT. Translated: CSAIGLAGIQNTGELFF. The chain recombines TRBV29-1 with TRBJ2-2; 12 bases align to TRBD2. Germline CDR1 SQVTM, CDR2 ANQGSEA. The CDR3 sequence is 17 residues long. The J segment lost 2 bases and the V segment lost 7 bases, leaving 11 bases of the junction unmatched.

This chain uses TRBV4-1 with TRBJ2-7, with a tentative D call TRBD2 (5 bases). The CDR3 is 15 amino acids. Germline CDR1 reads MGHRA; CDR2 reads YSYEKL. The V end lost 0 bases, the J end lost 0 bases, and 9 bases lay between the germline ends. CDR3 in amino acids: CASSQDPSFSYEQYF. The CDR3 DNA is TGCGCCAGCAGCCAAGATCCTAGCTTCTCCTACGAGCAGTACTTC.

This chain joins TRBV7-2 and TRBJ2-7; possibly TRBD2 for D (5 bases). In germline, CDR1 is SGHTA, CDR2 FQGNSA. This CDR3 is built from 13 residues. Trimming took 5 bases from V and 4 from J, leaving 12 bases between them. The chain's CDR3 is CASSPWTGYEQYF. The CDR3 nucleotides read TGTGCCAGCAGCCCATGGACTGGGTACGAGCAGTACTTC.

Many counts were recorded for this clonotype. The chain joins TRBV7-3 to TRBJ2-1; D is possibly TRBD2 (6 bases). The CDR3 length is 14 residues. Germline CDR1 reads SGHTA; CDR2 reads FQGTGA. V lost 4 bases and J 7 bases, leaving 14 bases between the germline ends. The CDR3 region is CASSWLATSNEQFF. CDR3 coding DNA: TGTGCCAGCAGCTGGCTAGCGACAAGTAATGAGCAGTTCTTC.

This clonotype was observed a few times. The chain couples TRBV4-2 to TRBJ2-1; 7 positions agree with TRBD2. The CDR3 has 18 residues. After removal of 3 bases from V and 4 bases from J, the junction contained 15 bases not matched to a gene. Germline V gene lookup returns CDR1 LGHNA and CDR2 YNFKEQ. This CDR3 reads CASSHSSVGREQYNEQFF. CDR3 sequence (DNA): TGTGCCAGCAGCCACTCTTCCGTGGGGCGGGAGCAATACAATGAGCAGTTCTTC.

This clonotype has a handful of counts. The CDR3 reads CSVEDGRGRMNTEAFF. DNA for the CDR3: TGCAGCGTTGAAGATGGGAGAGGGAGAATGAACACTGAAGCTTTCTTT. The rearrangement uses TRBV29-1 and TRBJ1-1; no firm D call. CDR3 length: 16 amino acids. Trimming took off 0 bases at V and 0 bases at J, with 14 bases between the two ends. The germline CDR1 and CDR2 sequences are SQVTM and ANQGSEA.

There are a few counts of this clonotype. This sequence joins TRBV6-5 and TRBJ1-2; 10 bases fit TRBD1. The ends lost 2 bases at V and 0 bases at J; junction bases unmatched: 6. The CDR3 has 17 amino acids. CDR1 and CDR2 (germline): MNHEY, SVGAGI. CDR3 in amino acids: CASSYRDRGSPNYGYTF. The DNA for the CDR3 is TGTGCCAGCAGTTACCGGGACAGGGGTTCCCCTAACTATGGCTACACCTTC.

This clonotype was counted only a few times. The chain employs TRBV25-1 and TRBJ2-3, with TRBD2 matching over 10 bases. The junction had 11 bases not matched to a gene; V was cut back by 3 bases and J by 5 bases. This CDR3 comprises 17 residues. Germline assignment: CDR1 MGHDK and CDR2 SYGVNS. The CDR3 coding sequence is TGTGCCAGCAGTGATGGTATGGCTAGCGGGAGTGGAGATACGCAGTATTTT. Its translation: CASSDGMASGSGDTQYF.

The chain uses TRBV5-1 and TRBJ2-7, with TRBD1 identical over 8 bases. With 4 bases clipped from V and 4 bases from J, the junction kept 10 bases outside the gene matches. The CDR3 runs 15 residues. Per germline, CDR1 SGHRS and CDR2 YFSETQ. This chain's CDR3 is CASSTGQGARYEQYF. The CDR3 DNA reads as TGCGCCAGCAGCACCGGACAGGGTGCCAGGTACGAGCAGTACTTC.

This rearrangement joins TRBV6-2 or TRBV6-3 to TRBJ2-7; 7 nucleotides line up with TRBD2. The germline CDR1 and CDR2 sequences are MNHEY and SVGEGT. V lost 2 bases and J lost 3; bases outside the gene matches: 4. The CDR3 has 14 residues. CDR3 coding DNA: TGTGCCAGCAGTTACCGGGACTACCTCTACGAGCAGTACTTC. This translates into CASSYRDYLYEQYF.

The genes are TRBV20-1 and TRBJ2-7, with TRBD2 matching over 9 bases. Germline assignment: CDR1 DFQATT and CDR2 SNEGSKA (reference sequence). J gave up 6 bases and V 4 bases, and 10 bases lay outside the gene matches. This CDR3 spans 14 amino acids. CDR3 in amino acids: CSATRPREGTEQYF. In DNA form, the CDR3 reads TGCAGTGCTACCCGGCCGCGGGAGGGCACCGAGCAGTACTTC.

This clonotype was recorded a few times. The chain employs TRBV21-1 and TRBJ2-3; TRBD1, the D gene given by the table, was not confirmed from the DNA. TRBV21-1 is classified as a pseudogene. CDR3 length equals 19 residues. For the CDR3, the DNA is TGTGCCAGCAGCAAAGCCCGGGACGCCCCGGCGGATTTCACAGATACGCAGTATTTT. Encoded protein: CASSKARDAPADFTDTQYF.

This clonotype occurred a few times. The genes are TRBV29-1 and TRBJ2-1, with D tentatively TRBD1 (6 bases). Looked up from germline, CDR1 is SQVTM and CDR2 is ANQGSEA. The CDR3 has 14 residues. The V end was cut by 2 bases, the J end by 8 bases, with 16 bases between. DNA of the CDR3: TGCAGCGTTGAACAGGGGAACTCAGCGTATGAGCAGTTCTTC. Protein product: CSVEQGNSAYEQFF.

The J gene is TRBJ2-3, the V gene TRBV28; a possible D gene is TRBD2 (6 bases). V lost 6 bases and J 5 bases, leaving 15 bases between the germline ends. Germline V gene sequence: CDR1 MDHEN, CDR2 SYDVKM. The CDR3 contains 14 residues. The CDR3 nucleotides read TGTGCCAGCAGCCCTTCGGTGGGGGGAGATACGCAGTATTTT. It is translated as CASSPSVGGDTQYF. Full variable domain (outside the CDR3, taken from reference TRBV28 and TRBJ2-3): DVKVTQSSRYLVKRTGEKVFLECVQDMDHENMFWYRQDPGLGLRLIYFSYDVKMKEKGDIPEGYSVSREKKERFSLILESASTNQTSMYLCASSPSVGGDTQYFGPGTRLTVL.

This clonotype has only a few counts. The chain combines TRBV29-1 with TRBJ2-1, with 7 positions matching TRBD2. Germline values: CDR1 SQVTM, CDR2 ANQGSEA. The CDR3 extends over 17 amino acids. Trimming at V came to 1 base and at J to 7 bases, leaving 16 bases not matched to a gene. The chain's CDR3 is CSVEGVTSTKEGNEQFF. CDR3 DNA sequence: TGCAGCGTTGAAGGGGTGACTAGCACCAAGGAGGGGAATGAGCAGTTCTTC.